The T cell receptor (beta chain) described here comes from a study of cytomegalovirus exposure and HLA in healthy donors. Study-wide points: Association of 16,951 TCR beta sequences with HLA alleles was found at 0.05 false discovery rate in a later analysis. CMV serostatus was the only immune exposure information that was available. It is likely that the observed cluster of highly shared sequence variants was a sequencing artifact.

The primer mix had 60 Vbeta and 13 Jbeta primers. The protocol was immunoSEQ multiplex PCR, while the TCRdb copy is restricted to in-frame clones and leaves out a portion. This table has approximately 91,000 clones, 69% appearing once. With respect to this clone: As yet, its antigen is unknown.

CDR1 is SQVTM and CDR2 is ANQGSEA in the germline V gene. The CDR3 contains 15 residues. With 6 bases removed from V and 3 bases from J, the gap between germline ends came to 21 bases. The sequence derives from a female donor in good health and CMV-seronegative. The sequencing input was PBMCs. The chain combines TRBV29-1 with TRBJ2-7, with D tentatively TRBD1 (6 bases). DNA for the CDR3: TGCAGCGTAGAATGGCGGACAGTCAATAACTACGAGCAGTACTTC. As protein: CSVEWRTVNNYEQYF.